This T cell receptor (beta chain) was captured by sequencing in a study of T cells in Graves' hyperthyroidism and ophthalmopathy. General study points: Most expanded thyroid clonotypes above 0.001 also appeared in blood.

RNA transcripts were the template for amplifying TCR beta CDR3 regions. With the HTBI primer set, the TCR CDR3 went through a first round of RT-PCR. MiXCR was run by TCRdb on the multiplex PCR reads, yielding one entry per CDR3 protein. The table includes a few hundred thousand distinct CDR3 sequences, 35% to 55% detected once. This clonotype was found a few times. Its antigen is still unknown. V was cut by 6 bases and J by 1 base, with 9 bases left in between. Per germline, CDR1 MDHEN and CDR2 SYDVKM. The CDR3 has 13 amino acids. Those patients with uncontrolled infection, other autoimmune disease, pregnancy or lactation were excluded. Used for diagnoses were clinical symptoms, serum thyroxine and TRAb, thyroid ultrasound and orbital computed tomography.

The source material was peripheral blood or thyroid tissue (not recorded which). The source of this sequence is an adult woman with Graves' disease, either hyperthyroidism or ophthalmopathy (not recorded which). The V gene is TRBV28, the J gene TRBJ1-1; the D gene is possibly TRBD1 (6 bases). The CDR3 loop reads CASRKQGNTEAFF. CDR3 coding DNA: TGTGCCAGCAGGAAACAGGGGAACACTGAAGCTTTCTTT. Combining the CDR3 with reference TRBV28 and TRBJ1-1 gives the whole variable domain DVKVTQSSRYLVKRTGEKVFLECVQDMDHENMFWYRQDPGLGLRLIYFSYDVKMKEKGDIPEGYSVSREKKERFSLILESASTNQTSMYLCASRKQGNTEAFFGQGTRLTVV.